This TCR beta chain was profiled in a study of CD8+CD57+ T cells in acquired aplastic anemia. The CDR3 covers 16 residues. CDR1 is SGHDT, CDR2 YYEEEE, per germline. Trimming shortened V by 0 bases and J by 4 bases, and 16 bases separated the two germline ends. Genomic DNA constituted the template upon which TCR beta VDJ and CDR3 profiling was performed. TCRdb re-derived calls from the reads in MiXCR, one entry per CDR3 protein. This sample has more than 250,000 distinct CDR3 sequences, with less than 85% found just once. All sequencing subjects had displayed CD8+CD57+ cell expansion on flow cytometry. None of the patients had been given any therapy when their blood was sampled.

The receptor was isolated from a human donor with aplastic anemia. Sequencing was carried out using sorted CD4+, CD8+, or CD8+CD57+ T cells (not recorded which) from PBMCs. The chain couples TRBV5-6 to TRBJ2-5, with D perhaps matching TRBD1 (5 bases). CDR3 in DNA: TGTGCCAGCAGCTTGGTTTGGTCTGGGGCAGGAGAGACCCAGTACTTC. Translation gives CASSLVWSGAGETQYF.